This T cell receptor (beta chain) was recorded in a study of control samples from healthy donors and cancer patients. This CDR3 comprises 14 residues. Per the germline V gene, CDR1 is SGHKS and CDR2 is YYEKEE (reference sequence). V was trimmed by 1 base and J by 2 bases, leaving 8 bases between them. Only in-frame clones appear in the TCRdb table, and some are missing; sequencing was by immunoSEQ multiplex PCR. The profile shows more than 95,000 clones, over 90% of them singletons. The rearrangement joins TRBV5-5 to TRBJ2-3, with D uncertain. The sequenced material came from blood. The receptor comes from a young man in good health. The DNA of the CDR3 is TGTGCCAGCAGCTTGACGTGGGACACAGATACGCAGTATTTT. This translates into CASSLTWDTDTQYF.